This T cell receptor (beta chain) was captured in a study of blood T cell repertoires in COVID-19. As handled by the study authors: Nucleated cell number was recorded as an estimate derived from reference gene primer amplification. The data were produced by immunoSEQ multiplex PCR, yet TCRdb's version contains in-frame clones alone and is incomplete. V, J and clone size were drawn from that table, and D and trimming were deduced from the DNA. In the table there are approximately 350,000 clones, almost 90% of which are singletons. The Seattle patients joined while their infection was active and were tracked longitudinally afterward. Germline CDR1 MNHNY, CDR2 SVGAGI (reference sequence). This CDR3 region has 16 residues. V shed 4 bases and J 1 base; nucleotides not matched to a gene: 8.

The sequenced material came from peripheral blood. This chain uses TRBV6-6 with TRBJ2-3; TRBD2 aligns across 7 bases. This sequence originates from a woman in her sixties or seventies with COVID-19, enrolled during active disease. The CDR3 loop is CASSFSPSGGTDTQYF. The CDR3 DNA is TGTGCCAGCAGTTTCAGTCCCAGCGGGGGCACAGATACGCAGTATTTT.